The 21 T cell receptor beta chains given below trace back to one sample, sequenced in a study of cytomegalovirus exposure and HLA in healthy donors (dated by TCRdb to the late 2010s). Library prep was done by the immunoSEQ multiplex PCR assay. A mixture of 60 forward primers for TCR Vbeta segments and 13 reverse primers for TCR Jbeta segments was used in the multiplex PCR. Sourced from immuneACCESS, this table was stored by TCRdb with only in-frame sequences that have V and J called. A share of the clones is absent; for the studies checked, an unresolved V gene accounts for under half, and the remainder has no known explanation. The sample table records around 150,000 clones; 73% of these occur just once. The ten largest clones add up to approximately 14% of the sample. Sequenced material: PBMCs. These receptors all stem from a human donor in good health.

The rearrangement joins TRBV28 to TRBJ2-1; D unclear. Trimming removed 6 bases from V and 0 bases from J, with 12 bases in between. The germline V gene has CDR1 MDHEN and CDR2 SYDVKM. The CDR3 is 15 residues long. The CDR3 loop reads CASSLTGSSYNEQFF. The CDR3 region has the DNA TGTGCCAGCAGCCTGACTGGAAGCTCCTACAATGAGCAGTTCTTC. Complete variable domain (other parts from reference TRBV28 and TRBJ2-1): DVKVTQSSRYLVKRTGEKVFLECVQDMDHENMFWYRQDPGLGLRLIYFSYDVKMKEKGDIPEGYSVSREKKERFSLILESASTNQTSMYLCASSLTGSSYNEQFFGPGTRLTVL.

This chain connects TRBV2 to TRBJ1-1; D is unclear. V was shortened by 6 bases and J by 2 bases, with 13 bases between the two germline ends. There are 14 residues in the CDR3. The V gene's germline CDR1 is SNHLY and CDR2 FYNNEI. For the CDR3, the DNA is TGTGCCAGCAGACCCGGACTACTTAACACTGAAGCTTTCTTT. Protein: CASRPGLLNTEAFF. The whole variable domain, filled in from reference TRBV2 and TRBJ1-1, reads EPEVTQTPSHQVTQMGQEVILRCVPISNHLYFYWYRQILGQKVEFLVSFYNNEISEKSEIFDDQFSVERPDGSNFTLKIRSTKLEDSAMYFCASRPGLLNTEAFFGQGTRLTVV.

J is TRBJ2-7 and V is TRBV5-1, with 12 bases lining up with TRBD2. The J segment lost 5 bases and the V segment lost 3 bases, leaving 9 bases of the junction unmatched. Looked up from germline, CDR1 is SGHRS and CDR2 is YFSETQ. The CDR3 runs 16 residues. The CDR3 region has the DNA TGCGCCAGCAGCTCAATGACTAGCGGGAGTATCGACGAGCAGTACTTC. Translating gives CASSSMTSGSIDEQYF.

This clone has a handful of counts. This chain links TRBV5-3 with TRBJ2-5; 7 bases map to TRBD1. TRBV5-3 is an ORF, and what it does is uncertain. Trimming at V came to 3 bases and at J to 2 bases, leaving 4 bases not matched to a gene. The CDR3 is made up of 14 amino acids. The CDR3 nucleotides read TGTGCCAGAAGCTCCTCGGGACAGCAAGAGACCCAGTACTTC. The encoded protein is CARSSSGQQETQYF.

The chain couples TRBV7-8 to TRBJ2-5; TRBD1 matches at 7 bases. The CDR3 sequence is 14 residues long. With V trimmed by 0 bases and J by 3 bases, 1 base remained unmatched. Germline V gene data show CDR1 as SGHVS and CDR2 as FQNEAQ. Here the CDR3 reads CASSLAGTEETQYF. The CDR3 coding sequence is TGTGCCAGCAGCTTAGCGGGGACAGAAGAGACCCAGTACTTC.

The chain combines TRBV6-6 with TRBJ1-6; D not resolved. CDR1 MNHNY and CDR2 SVGAGI come from the germline V gene (reference sequence). V was clipped by 5 bases and J by 13 bases, with 15 bases between them. The CDR3 is 13 residues long. This chain's CDR3 is CASSTGPGSPLHF. The CDR3 coding sequence is TGTGCCAGCAGTACGGGTCCCGGGTCTCCCCTCCACTTT.

The rearrangement joins TRBV10-2 to TRBJ2-1; 10 bases fit TRBD2. Germline loops: CDR1 WSHSY, CDR2 SAAADI. The CDR3 consists of 12 residues. Trimming cost V 7 bases and J 9 bases; bases outside gene matches: 3. The CDR3 loop is CASKRGGTEQFF. CDR3 nucleotide sequence: TGCGCCAGCAAGCGGGGGGGCACTGAGCAGTTCTTC.

The V call is TRBV5-3, the J call TRBJ2-4, with TRBD1 matching 9 bases. TRBV5-3 is an ORF, and what it does is uncertain. J gave up 5 bases and V 3 bases, and 0 bases lay outside the gene matches. CDR3 length equals 13 residues. The CDR3 DNA follows: TGTGCCAGAAGCTGGGACAGGGAAAACATTCAGTACTTC. Amino acid sequence: CARSWDRENIQYF.

The rearrangement joins TRBV27 to TRBJ2-1; a weak D match, TRBD1 (6 bases). This CDR3 spans 14 amino acids. V lost 5 bases and J 0 bases, leaving 8 bases between the germline ends. From germline, CDR1 is MNHEY and CDR2 SMNVEV (reference sequence). The CDR3 DNA is TGTGCCAGCAGTATGGACAGCTCCTACAATGAGCAGTTCTTC. Residues: CASSMDSSYNEQFF.

V gene TRBV28 combines with J gene TRBJ1-2; TRBD1 matches at 10 bases. The J segment lost 2 bases and the V segment lost 5 bases, leaving 8 bases of the junction unmatched. CDR1 and CDR2 (germline): MDHEN, SYDVKM. The CDR3 is 16 amino acids. This CDR3 is CASSLRQGALNYGYTF. As DNA, the CDR3 is TGTGCCAGCAGTCTCCGACAGGGGGCGCTAAACTATGGCTACACCTTC.

This chain connects TRBV5-6 to TRBJ2-3; D is undetermined. Trimming took 3 bases from V and 4 from J, leaving 3 bases between them. The germline gives CDR1 SGHDT, CDR2 YYEEEE. The CDR3 length is 11 residues. This CDR3 reads CASSSSDTQYF. The CDR3 bases are TGTGCCAGCAGCTCCTCAGATACGCAGTATTTT.

The chain has TRBV6-1 and TRBJ1-6; D possibly corresponds to TRBD1 (6 bases). V was shortened by 6 bases and J by 7 bases, with 10 bases between the two germline ends. The CDR3 contains 13 residues. Germline V lookup: CDR1 MNHNS, CDR2 SASEGT. The CDR3 region is CASSPGQNSPLHF. In DNA form, the CDR3 reads TGTGCCAGCAGCCCAGGACAGAATTCACCCCTCCACTTT.

The V and J genes are TRBV28 and TRBJ1-2; possibly TRBD1 for D (6 bases). The CDR3 runs 13 residues. V lost 7 bases and J lost 4, with 13 bases in between. Germline CDR1 reads MDHEN; CDR2 reads SYDVKM. CDR3: CASTSTGFYGYTF. CDR3 coding DNA: TGTGCCAGCACCTCCACAGGGTTCTATGGCTACACCTTC.

Here the CDR3 reads CASSDRPSGRNTGELFF. The CDR3 DNA follows: TGTGCCAGCAGTGATCGTCCTAGCGGGCGGAACACCGGGGAGCTGTTTTTT. V usage is TRBV6-1 and J usage is TRBJ2-2; TRBD2 agrees at 8 bases. Per the germline V gene, CDR1 is MNHNS and CDR2 is SASEGT. The CDR3 sequence is 17 residues long. J gave up 1 base and V 3 bases, and 7 bases lay outside the gene matches.

This chain uses TRBV5-1 with TRBJ2-7; 8 nucleotides align to TRBD1. The CDR3 contains 15 residues. Germline trimming cut 1 base from V and 6 bases from J; bases unmatched to any gene: 9. CDR1 and CDR2 (germline): SGHRS, YFSETQ. As DNA, the CDR3 is TGCGCCAGCAGCTTGTTAGCTGACAGGGGAGTCGAGCAGTACTTC. As protein: CASSLLADRGVEQYF.

The chain links TRBV6-5 to TRBJ2-1; tentative D call: TRBD1 (7 bases). Per the germline V gene, CDR1 is MNHEY and CDR2 is SVGAGI. CDR3 length equals 14 residues. V was trimmed by 5 bases and J by 3 bases, leaving 11 bases between them. The CDR3 reads CASSQGGNYNEQFF. The CDR3 DNA is TGTGCCAGCAGTCAGGGGGGAAACTACAATGAGCAGTTCTTC.

This rearrangement joins TRBV4-1 to TRBJ2-7, with 7 bases identical to TRBD1. The V gene end was trimmed by 0 bases and the J gene end by 4 bases; junction bases not matched to a gene: 12. The CDR3 is 17 amino acids. Germline V lookup: CDR1 MGHRA, CDR2 YSYEKL. CDR3 sequence reads: CASSQEGPGTAYYEQYF. The CDR3, as DNA: TGCGCCAGCAGCCAAGAAGGTCCCGGGACAGCGTATTACGAGCAGTACTTC.

This clone has only a few counts. The rearrangement uses TRBV4-1 and TRBJ2-7; D is uncertain. The germline CDR1 and CDR2 sequences are MGHRA and YSYEKL. The CDR3 totals 13 residues. Trimming shortened V by 4 bases and J by 4 bases, and 11 bases separated the two germline ends. In DNA, the CDR3 is TGCGCCAGCAGCCGCCCTGGAGTTTACGAGCAGTACTTC. The encoded protein is CASSRPGVYEQYF.

V gene TRBV18 combines with J gene TRBJ1-5; D may be TRBD1 (6 bases). This CDR3 has 13 amino acids. Germline V lookup: CDR1 KGHSH, CDR2 LQKENI. V was clipped by 2 bases and J by 5 bases, with 7 bases between them. Written as DNA, the CDR3 is TGTGCCAGCTCACCAGCAGGGGATCAGCCCCAGCATTTT. Protein product: CASSPAGDQPQHF.

This clone appeared a few times. The chain recombines TRBV5-1 with TRBJ2-2, with a tentative D call TRBD2 (6 bases). CDR1 and CDR2 from the germline V gene are SGHRS and YFSETQ. The length of the CDR3 is 13 residues. Between the trimmed V and J ends, which lost 3 bases and 6 bases, there was a span of 9 bases. DNA for the CDR3: TGCGCCAGCAGCTCGGGGGTCCCCGGGGAGCTGTTTTTT. This codes for CASSSGVPGELFF. Full variable domain (missing parts from reference TRBV5-1 and TRBJ2-2): KAGVTQTPRYLIKTRGQQVTLSCSPISGHRSVSWYQQTPGQGLQFLFEYFSETQRNKGNFPGRFSGRQFSNSRSEMNVSTLELGDSALYLCASSSGVPGELFFGEGSRLTVL.

This chain uses TRBV11-2 with TRBJ1-1; D call uncertain. V lost 0 bases and J lost 1, with 12 bases in between. CDR1 and CDR2 (germline): SGHAT, FQNNGV. The length of the CDR3 is 16 residues. CDR3 protein: CASSLDVRDRNTEAFF. CDR3 in DNA: TGTGCCAGCAGCTTAGATGTCCGGGATCGGAACACTGAAGCTTTCTTT. Full variable domain (outside the CDR3, taken from reference TRBV11-2 and TRBJ1-1): EAGVAQSPRYKIIEKRQSVAFWCNPISGHATLYWYQQILGQGPKLLIQFQNNGVVDDSQLPKDRFSAERLKGVDSTLKIQPAKLEDSAVYLCASSLDVRDRNTEAFFGQGTRLTVV.